This is a list of T cell receptor beta chains from one sample in a study of cytotoxic CD8 clonotypes in ibrutinib-treated CLL. The table came from immunoSEQ multiplex PCR; TCRdb's copy has only in-frame clones and leaves some out. The sample lists 200,000 to 250,000 clones, around 70% seen once, with about 6% in the top ten. This specimen consisted of PBMCs, obtained after 12 months of ibrutinib treatment. These receptors all come from a human donor with chronic lymphocytic leukemia. The CDR3 runs from the conserved cysteine through the conserved F or W. The order of the fields is D gene, clone size, J gene, V gene, CDR3 protein, CDR3 DNA. D genes are given only for firm matches. A row's size may be missing; if present it is once, few, many or a size class.

d_call: TRBD1; clone_size: -; j_call: TRBJ1-5; v_call: TRBV7-9; cdr3_aa: CASSHGTGFEQPQHF; cdr3_nt: TGTGCCAGCAGCCACGGGACAGGGTTTGAACAGCCCCAGCATTTT
d_call: -; clone_size: -; j_call: TRBJ1-2; v_call: TRBV29-1; cdr3_aa: CSVDTGNYGYTF; cdr3_nt: TGCAGCGTTGACACAGGGAACTATGGCTACACCTTC
d_call: TRBD1; clone_size: -; j_call: TRBJ1-1; v_call: TRBV6-5; cdr3_aa: CASRTGQGANTEAFF; cdr3_nt: TGTGCCAGCAGAACCGGACAGGGGGCGAACACTGAAGCTTTCTTT
d_call: -; clone_size: few; j_call: TRBJ2-1; v_call: TRBV20-1; cdr3_aa: CSASPDHEQFF; cdr3_nt: TGCAGTGCTAGCCCCGATCATGAGCAGTTCTTC
d_call: -; clone_size: -; j_call: TRBJ2-7; v_call: TRBV5-1; cdr3_aa: CASSRFQDYEQYF; cdr3_nt: TGCGCCAGCAGCCGATTTCAAGACTACGAGCAGTACTTC
d_call: -; clone_size: few; j_call: TRBJ2-3; v_call: TRBV9; cdr3_aa: CASSVDQRYTDTQYF; cdr3_nt: TGTGCCAGCAGCGTAGATCAGCGGTACACAGATACGCAGTATTTT
d_call: -; clone_size: -; j_call: TRBJ2-2; v_call: TRBV7-7; cdr3_aa: CASSLARPGELFF; cdr3_nt: TGTGCTAGCAGCTTAGCCCGCCCCGGGGAGCTGTTTTTT
d_call: -; clone_size: once; j_call: TRBJ1-1; v_call: TRBV7-9; cdr3_aa: CASRPFWDTEAFF; cdr3_nt: TGTGCCAGCCGCCCCTTCTGGGACACTGAAGCTTTCTTT
d_call: -; clone_size: -; j_call: TRBJ2-1; v_call: TRBV4-1; cdr3_aa: CASSQDTVPRNEQFF; cdr3_nt: TGCGCCAGCAGCCAAGATACAGTACCCCGCAATGAGCAGTTCTTC
d_call: -; clone_size: -; j_call: TRBJ2-7; v_call: TRBV19; cdr3_aa: CASSTDYEQYF; cdr3_nt: TGTGCCAGTAGTACAGACTACGAGCAGTACTTC
d_call: TRBD2; clone_size: many; j_call: TRBJ2-7; v_call: TRBV4-2; cdr3_aa: CASRMSLAGDYEQYF; cdr3_nt: TGTGCCAGCAGAATGTCGCTAGCGGGAGACTACGAGCAGTACTTC
d_call: -; clone_size: -; j_call: TRBJ1-1; v_call: TRBV13; cdr3_aa: CASSNRRLGDTEAFF; cdr3_nt: TGTGCCAGCAGCAACAGACGGTTGGGTGATACTGAAGCTTTCTTT
d_call: TRBD1; clone_size: -; j_call: TRBJ2-7; v_call: TRBV6-5; cdr3_aa: CASSPGQGGYEQYF; cdr3_nt: TGTGCCAGCAGTCCCGGACAGGGGGGCTACGAGCAGTACTTC
d_call: TRBD2; clone_size: many; j_call: TRBJ2-7; v_call: TRBV7-8; cdr3_aa: CASSLTVAGLSYEQYF; cdr3_nt: TGTGCCAGCAGCCTCACAGTAGCGGGCCTCTCCTACGAGCAGTACTTC
d_call: -; clone_size: few; j_call: TRBJ2-7; v_call: TRBV27; cdr3_aa: CASSLSDSYEQYF; cdr3_nt: TGTGCCAGCAGTTTAAGCGATTCCTACGAGCAGTACTTC
d_call: -; clone_size: -; j_call: TRBJ2-7; v_call: TRBV5-1; cdr3_aa: CASSLGDWGYEQYF; cdr3_nt: TGCGCCAGCAGCTTGGGAGACTGGGGCTACGAGCAGTACTTC
d_call: TRBD2; clone_size: -; j_call: TRBJ2-3; v_call: TRBV30; cdr3_aa: CAWSVSGSGTQYF; cdr3_nt: TGTGCCTGGAGTGTTAGCGGGAGTGGGACGCAGTATTTT
d_call: -; clone_size: -; j_call: TRBJ2-7; v_call: TRBV30; cdr3_aa: CAWSVLGYEQYF; cdr3_nt: TGTGCCTGGAGTGTACTAGGCTACGAGCAGTACTTC
d_call: TRBD1; clone_size: many; j_call: TRBJ1-1; v_call: TRBV6-5; cdr3_aa: CASRRQGNTEAFF; cdr3_nt: TGTGCCAGCAGGAGACAGGGGAACACTGAAGCTTTCTTT
d_call: -; clone_size: few; j_call: TRBJ2-3; v_call: TRBV19; cdr3_aa: CASSIGMVPSTDTQYF; cdr3_nt: TGTGCCAGTAGTATTGGGATGGTACCTAGCACAGATACGCAGTATTTT
d_call: -; clone_size: once; j_call: TRBJ1-2; v_call: TRBV6-1; cdr3_aa: CASRPDQVRYTF; cdr3_nt: TGTGCCAGCAGACCTGATCAGGTCCGGTACACCTTC
d_call: -; clone_size: -; j_call: TRBJ2-7; v_call: TRBV18; cdr3_aa: CASSPGQGGNEQYF; cdr3_nt: TGTGCCAGCTCACCGGGGCAGGGCGGCAACGAGCAGTACTTC
d_call: -; clone_size: -; j_call: TRBJ1-1; v_call: TRBV7-9; cdr3_aa: CATMQGSNTEAFF; cdr3_nt: TGTGCCACCATGCAGGGGTCTAACACTGAAGCTTTCTTT
d_call: TRBD1; clone_size: many; j_call: TRBJ1-5; v_call: TRBV18; cdr3_aa: CASSPGGQLSNQPQHF; cdr3_nt: TGTGCCAGCTCACCGGGGGGACAGCTTAGCAATCAGCCCCAGCATTTT
d_call: -; clone_size: -; j_call: TRBJ1-4; v_call: TRBV19; cdr3_aa: CASGDPKRGEKLFF; cdr3_nt: TGTGCCAGTGGAGACCCAAAGAGGGGTGAAAAACTGTTTTTT
d_call: TRBD1; clone_size: -; j_call: TRBJ1-1; v_call: TRBV7-9; cdr3_aa: CASSLVRDRGRGARAFF; cdr3_nt: TGTGCCAGCAGCTTAGTAAGGGACAGGGGGCGCGGGGCGAGAGCTTTCTTT
d_call: -; clone_size: -; j_call: TRBJ1-2; v_call: TRBV6-4; cdr3_aa: CASSELGGGYTF; cdr3_nt: TGTGCCAGCAGTGAGCTGGGGGGTGGCTACACCTTC
d_call: -; clone_size: -; j_call: TRBJ2-2; v_call: TRBV19; cdr3_aa: CASSQPGQRNTGELFF; cdr3_nt: TGTGCCAGTAGCCAACCGGGACAAAGGAACACCGGGGAGCTGTTTTTT
d_call: -; clone_size: -; j_call: TRBJ2-2; v_call: TRBV4-2; cdr3_aa: CATLENTGELFF; cdr3_nt: TGTGCCACCCTCGAAAACACCGGGGAGCTGTTTTTT
d_call: -; clone_size: -; j_call: TRBJ1-2; v_call: TRBV13; cdr3_aa: CASSPGGGYTF; cdr3_nt: TGTGCCAGCAGCCCCGGCGGTGGCTACACCTTC
d_call: -; clone_size: -; j_call: TRBJ1-5; v_call: TRBV18; cdr3_aa: CASSPASSRGNQPQHF; cdr3_nt: TGTGCCAGCTCACCGGCGAGCTCCCGAGGTAATCAGCCCCAGCATTTT
d_call: TRBD2; clone_size: -; j_call: TRBJ2-5; v_call: TRBV12-5; cdr3_aa: CASAQTSGRSSETQYF; cdr3_nt: TGTGCTAGTGCCCAGACTAGCGGGAGATCCTCAGAGACCCAGTACTTC
d_call: -; clone_size: -; j_call: TRBJ2-3; v_call: TRBV5-6; cdr3_aa: CASSRDRRRDTQYF; cdr3_nt: TGTGCCAGCAGCCGGGACCGGAGGAGAGATACGCAGTATTTT
d_call: TRBD1; clone_size: -; j_call: TRBJ1-5; v_call: TRBV29-1; cdr3_aa: CSVRTGRFNQPQHF; cdr3_nt: TGCAGCGTGAGGACAGGGAGATTCAATCAGCCCCAGCATTTT
d_call: -; clone_size: few; j_call: TRBJ1-2; v_call: TRBV20-1; cdr3_aa: CSATGATHTF; cdr3_nt: TGCAGTGCTACCGGCGCGACCCACACCTTC
d_call: -; clone_size: -; j_call: TRBJ1-1; v_call: TRBV4-1; cdr3_aa: CASSQYDPLRTEAFF; cdr3_nt: TGCGCCAGCAGCCAATACGACCCATTGAGGACTGAAGCTTTCTTT
d_call: -; clone_size: -; j_call: TRBJ2-7; v_call: TRBV6-6; cdr3_aa: CASEEGPRSWQYF; cdr3_nt: TGTGCCAGCGAAGAGGGCCCCCGATCTTGGCAGTACTTC
d_call: -; clone_size: -; j_call: TRBJ1-2; v_call: TRBV13; cdr3_aa: CASSFGRGADYGYTF; cdr3_nt: TGTGCCAGCAGCTTCGGACGCGGGGCAGACTATGGCTACACCTTC
d_call: -; clone_size: -; j_call: TRBJ2-3; v_call: TRBV9; cdr3_aa: CASSAGGPTDTQYF; cdr3_nt: TGTGCCAGCAGCGCTGGGGGGCCTACAGATACGCAGTATTTT
d_call: TRBD1; clone_size: -; j_call: TRBJ1-1; v_call: TRBV7-9; cdr3_aa: CASSLGTGGADTEAFF; cdr3_nt: TGTGCCAGCAGCTTGGGGACAGGGGGCGCGGACACTGAAGCTTTCTTT
d_call: TRBD1; clone_size: few; j_call: TRBJ1-3; v_call: TRBV7-2; cdr3_aa: CASSLPRQGTHSGNTIYF; cdr3_nt: TGTGCCAGCAGCTTACCCAGACAGGGTACGCACTCTGGAAACACCATATATTTT
d_call: TRBD2; clone_size: -; j_call: TRBJ2-1; v_call: TRBV7-3; cdr3_aa: CASSIGLADRKSSYNEQFF; cdr3_nt: TGTGCCAGCAGCATAGGACTAGCGGACAGGAAGAGCTCCTACAATGAGCAGTTCTTC
d_call: -; clone_size: -; j_call: TRBJ1-3; v_call: TRBV6-5; cdr3_aa: CASSSDRFPGNTIYF; cdr3_nt: TGTGCCAGCAGTTCCGACAGGTTCCCTGGAAACACCATATATTTT
d_call: TRBD1; clone_size: -; j_call: TRBJ2-7; v_call: TRBV23-1; cdr3_aa: CASSHKDRDSYEQYF; cdr3_nt: TGCGCCAGCAGTCACAAGGACAGGGACTCCTACGAGCAGTACTTC
d_call: TRBD1; clone_size: -; j_call: TRBJ1-6; v_call: TRBV6-5; cdr3_aa: CASSYTGTVNSPLHF; cdr3_nt: TGTGCCAGCAGTTACACCGGGACAGTTAATTCACCCCTCCACTTT
d_call: TRBD2; clone_size: -; j_call: TRBJ2-7; v_call: TRBV19; cdr3_aa: CASSGLAGSSYEQYF; cdr3_nt: TGTGCCAGTAGCGGACTAGCGGGATCCTCCTACGAGCAGTACTTC
d_call: -; clone_size: -; j_call: TRBJ1-4; v_call: TRBV27; cdr3_aa: CASSLSGPNEKLFF; cdr3_nt: TGTGCCAGCAGTTTATCGGGTCCAAATGAAAAACTGTTTTTT
d_call: TRBD2; clone_size: -; j_call: TRBJ2-1; v_call: TRBV19; cdr3_aa: CASTGLADPGGEQFF; cdr3_nt: TGTGCCAGTACCGGACTAGCGGACCCCGGTGGTGAGCAGTTCTTC
d_call: TRBD2; clone_size: -; j_call: TRBJ2-5; v_call: TRBV4-2; cdr3_aa: CASSQDPVLAGGQETQYF; cdr3_nt: TGTGCCAGCAGCCAAGATCCAGTGCTAGCGGGAGGCCAAGAGACCCAGTACTTC
d_call: TRBD2; clone_size: few; j_call: TRBJ2-1; v_call: TRBV5-1; cdr3_aa: CASQLAGKVNEQFF; cdr3_nt: TGCGCCAGCCAACTAGCGGGAAAGGTTAATGAGCAGTTCTTC
d_call: -; clone_size: -; j_call: TRBJ1-1; v_call: TRBV30; cdr3_aa: CAWGRAPEAFF; cdr3_nt: TGTGCCTGGGGCCGGGCCCCTGAAGCTTTCTTT
d_call: -; clone_size: -; j_call: TRBJ1-2; v_call: TRBV9; cdr3_aa: CASSVGGANYGYTF; cdr3_nt: TGTGCCAGCAGCGTGGGGGGCGCTAACTATGGCTACACCTTC
d_call: -; clone_size: few; j_call: TRBJ1-2; v_call: TRBV18; cdr3_aa: CASSPPERQAYGYTF; cdr3_nt: TGTGCCAGCTCACCACCGGAACGGCAGGCCTATGGCTACACCTTC
d_call: -; clone_size: -; j_call: TRBJ1-6; v_call: TRBV7-9; cdr3_aa: CASSLSGSNSPLHF; cdr3_nt: TGTGCCAGCAGCTTATCGGGCAGCAATTCACCCCTCCACTTT
d_call: -; clone_size: once; j_call: TRBJ2-5; v_call: TRBV6-5; cdr3_aa: CASSKTFQETQYF; cdr3_nt: TGTGCCAGCAGCAAGACTTTTCAAGAGACCCAGTACTTC
d_call: -; clone_size: -; j_call: TRBJ1-2; v_call: TRBV30; cdr3_aa: CAWSVLKTSNYGYTF; cdr3_nt: TGTGCCTGGAGCGTTCTTAAGACTTCTAACTATGGCTACACCTTC
d_call: -; clone_size: -; j_call: TRBJ2-3; v_call: TRBV30; cdr3_aa: CAWSLSNTDTQYF; cdr3_nt: TGTGCCTGGAGTTTGAGTAACACAGATACGCAGTATTTT
d_call: -; clone_size: -; j_call: TRBJ2-7; v_call: TRBV10-2; cdr3_aa: CASNSRVEREQYF; cdr3_nt: TGCGCCAGCAATAGCAGGGTGGAACGCGAGCAGTACTTC
d_call: -; clone_size: -; j_call: TRBJ2-7; v_call: TRBV7-2; cdr3_aa: CASSLAPGGGYEQYF; cdr3_nt: TGTGCCAGCAGCTTAGCCCCAGGGGGGGGCTACGAGCAGTACTTC
d_call: -; clone_size: -; j_call: TRBJ2-7; v_call: TRBV6-7; cdr3_aa: CASSSQGQIYEQYF; cdr3_nt: TGTGCCAGCAGTTCACAAGGACAAATATACGAGCAGTACTTC